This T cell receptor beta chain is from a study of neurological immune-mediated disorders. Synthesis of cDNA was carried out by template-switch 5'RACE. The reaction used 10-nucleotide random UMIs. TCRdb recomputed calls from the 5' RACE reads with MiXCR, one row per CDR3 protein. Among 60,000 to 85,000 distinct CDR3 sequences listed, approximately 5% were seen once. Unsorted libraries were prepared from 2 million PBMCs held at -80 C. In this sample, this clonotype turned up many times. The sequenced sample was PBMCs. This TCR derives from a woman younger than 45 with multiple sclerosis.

This CDR3 reads CASSNRGGGRTGELFF. DNA for the CDR3: TGTGCCAGCAGCAATAGAGGGGGCGGCAGGACCGGGGAGCTGTTTTTT. The genes are TRBV12-3 or TRBV12-4 and TRBJ2-2, with 7 bases that match TRBD1. CDR3 length equals 16 residues. V shed 6 bases and J 5 bases; nucleotides not matched to a gene: 12.